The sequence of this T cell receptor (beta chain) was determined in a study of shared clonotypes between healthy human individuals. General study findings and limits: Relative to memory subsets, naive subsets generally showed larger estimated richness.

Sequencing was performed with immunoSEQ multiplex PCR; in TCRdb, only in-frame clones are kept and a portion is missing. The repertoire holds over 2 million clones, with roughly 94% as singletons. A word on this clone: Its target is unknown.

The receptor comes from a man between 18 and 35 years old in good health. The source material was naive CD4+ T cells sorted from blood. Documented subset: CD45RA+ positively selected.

The CDR3 DNA follows: TGTGCCAGTAGTATTCTAAAGGGGGCGGCTGCTGAAGCTTTCTTT. Translating it yields CASSILKGAAAEAFF. The chain recombines TRBV19 with TRBJ1-1; 7 bases line up with TRBD1. V was clipped by 3 bases and J by 6 bases; unmatched bases: 10. CDR1 LNHDA and CDR2 SQIVND come from the germline V gene (reference sequence). This CDR3 has 15 amino acids.